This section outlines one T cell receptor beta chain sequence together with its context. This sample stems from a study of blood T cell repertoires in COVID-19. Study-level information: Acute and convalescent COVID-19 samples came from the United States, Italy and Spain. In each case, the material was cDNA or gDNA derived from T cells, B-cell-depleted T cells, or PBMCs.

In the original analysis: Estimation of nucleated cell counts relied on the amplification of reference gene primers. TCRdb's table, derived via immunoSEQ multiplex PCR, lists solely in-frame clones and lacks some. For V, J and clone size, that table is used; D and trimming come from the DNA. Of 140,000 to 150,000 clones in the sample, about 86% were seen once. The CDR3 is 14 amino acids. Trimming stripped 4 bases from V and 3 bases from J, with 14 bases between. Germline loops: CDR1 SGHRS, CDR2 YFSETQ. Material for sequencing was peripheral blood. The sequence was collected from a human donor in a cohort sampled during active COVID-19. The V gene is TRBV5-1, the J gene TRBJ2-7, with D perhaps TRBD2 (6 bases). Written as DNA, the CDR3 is TGCGCCAGCAGCCTACGGGAGAGGCTCTACGAGCAGTACTTC. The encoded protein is CASSLRERLYEQYF.